The 27 T cell receptor beta chains below all came from one sample that was sequenced in a study of blood T cell repertoires in COVID-19. Here immunoSEQ multiplex PCR was the method, and the copy in TCRdb shows in-frame clones only, minus some. This table holds 150,000 to 200,000 clones, roughly 84% found once. Sequencing was done on a sample of peripheral blood. The source is a man in his late teens or twenties with active or convalescent COVID-19.

The chain combines TRBV29-1 with TRBJ2-7; the D is unclear. Trimming removed 6 bases at V and 6 bases at J, with 15 bases between. The CDR3 is 12 amino acids. Per the germline V gene, CDR1 is SQVTM and CDR2 is ANQGSEA. CDR3 in amino acids: CSVTSEALEQYF. CDR3 in DNA: TGCAGCGTGACGTCCGAGGCACTCGAGCAGTACTTC.

This clone was seen only a few times. This chain connects TRBV19 to TRBJ1-1, with a weak D call TRBD1 (5 bases). Germline CDR1 and CDR2: LNHDA and SQIVND (reference sequence). The CDR3 consists of 17 residues. The V end lost 1 base, the J end lost 3 bases, and 18 bases lay between the germline ends. As DNA, the CDR3 is TGTGCCAGTAGTATAGGGTCGGAATATATGGGGCACACTGAAGCTTTCTTT. The encoded protein is CASSIGSEYMGHTEAFF.

This sequence joins TRBV18 and TRBJ2-6; TRBD1 aligns across 7 bases. This CDR3 region has 18 residues. Germline assignment: CDR1 KGHSH and CDR2 LQKENI. Losses at the gene ends were 1 base for V and 0 bases for J; bases not matched to a gene: 6. CDR3 residues: CASSPLRDSNSGANVLTF. The CDR3 nucleotides read TGTGCCAGCTCACCACTTCGGGACAGTAACTCTGGGGCCAACGTCCTGACTTTC. The full variable domain, rest sourced from reference TRBV18 and TRBJ2-6, is NAGVMQNPRHLVRRRGQEARLRCSPMKGHSHVYWYRQLPEEGLKFMVYLQKENIIDESGMPKERFSAEFPKEGPSILRIQQVVRGDSAAYFCASSPLRDSNSGANVLTFGAGSRLTVL.

The CDR3 reads CASTERGDQYNEQFF. The CDR3 coding sequence is TGTGCCAGCACCGAGCGGGGGGACCAATACAATGAGCAGTTCTTC. This rearrangement joins TRBV6-5 to TRBJ2-1; 9 bases agree with TRBD2. V lost 7 bases and J lost 4; bases outside the gene matches: 8. There are 15 residues in the CDR3. Germline V lookup: CDR1 MNHEY, CDR2 SVGAGI.

This sequence joins TRBV28 and TRBJ2-7; D possibly corresponds to TRBD2 (5 bases). The CDR3 contains 15 residues. With 2 bases removed from V and 5 bases from J, the gap between germline ends came to 16 bases. From germline, CDR1 is MDHEN and CDR2 SYDVKM. The chain's CDR3 is CASSLGRWGVDEQYF. The CDR3 DNA sequence: TGTGCCAGCAGTTTAGGGCGGTGGGGAGTCGACGAGCAGTACTTC.

This sequence joins TRBV5-1 and TRBJ1-1; 7 positions agree with TRBD1. Looked up from germline, CDR1 is SGHRS and CDR2 is YFSETQ. The length of the CDR3 is 13 residues. Trimming cost V 5 bases and J 1 base; bases outside gene matches: 2. CDR3 loop: CASRGTENTEAFF. CDR3 sequence (DNA): TGCGCCAGCAGGGGGACAGAGAACACTGAAGCTTTCTTT.

This clone was picked up a small number of times. J is TRBJ2-7 and V is TRBV28, with a possible D match to TRBD2 (5 bases). Germline CDR1 reads MDHEN; CDR2 reads SYDVKM. With 5 bases removed from V and 7 bases from J, the gap between germline ends came to 21 bases. The CDR3 runs 15 residues. The chain's CDR3 is CASSGLADDTREQYF. The CDR3 DNA reads as TGTGCCAGCAGTGGACTGGCGGACGATACACGAGAGCAGTACTTC.

The chain has TRBV5-6 and TRBJ2-7, with 14 bases identical to TRBD2. Germline V gene sequence: CDR1 SGHDT, CDR2 YYEEEE. This CDR3 region has 14 residues. The V and J ends lost 5 bases and 6 bases, in that order; junction bases with no gene match: 4. The CDR3 nucleotides read TGTGCCAGCAGACCCGGACTAGCGGGAGGCGAGCAGTACTTC. Its translation: CASRPGLAGGEQYF.

The chain links TRBV7-9 to TRBJ2-1; 11 nucleotides agree with TRBD2. The junction had 9 bases not matched to a gene; V was cut back by 5 bases and J by 0 bases. This CDR3 region has 18 residues. Germline V gene sequence: CDR1 SEHNR, CDR2 FQNEAQ (reference sequence). The CDR3 sequence is CASSPLGLAASSYNEQFF. The CDR3 DNA reads TGTGCCAGCAGCCCACTGGGACTAGCGGCAAGCTCCTACAATGAGCAGTTCTTC.

The gene calls are TRBV6-6 and TRBJ2-7; D gene ambiguous. This CDR3 contains 12 residues. The V end lost 8 bases, the J end lost 1 base, and 9 bases lay between the germline ends. Germline assignment: CDR1 MNHNY and CDR2 SVGAGI (reference sequence). The CDR3 protein is CASLSDSYEQYF. The DNA for the CDR3 is TGTGCCAGCCTGAGCGATTCCTACGAGCAGTACTTC.

The V gene is TRBV7-8, the J gene TRBJ2-6; 8 nucleotides line up with TRBD1. Unmatched junction bases numbered 9, after V lost 1 base and J lost 4 bases. The length of the CDR3 is 18 residues. Germline assignment: CDR1 SGHVS and CDR2 FQNEAQ. The chain's CDR3 is CASSLVPQGAEGANVLTF. CDR3 bases: TGTGCCAGCAGCTTAGTACCTCAGGGGGCGGAAGGGGCCAACGTCCTGACTTTC.

This clone was seen only once. The chain couples TRBV7-8 to TRBJ1-6; 7 bases line up with TRBD1. Germline CDR1 reads SGHVS; CDR2 reads FQNEAQ. Unmatched junction bases numbered 13, after V lost 5 bases and J lost 6 bases. The CDR3 contains 17 residues. The CDR3 here is CASSPMTGRFSNSPLHF. The CDR3 DNA reads TGTGCCAGCAGCCCTATGACAGGGCGCTTCAGTAATTCACCCCTCCACTTT.

J is TRBJ2-3 and V is TRBV15, with D maybe TRBD1 (5 bases). CDR3 size: 17 residues. CDR1 and CDR2 from the germline V gene are LNHNV and YYDKDF (reference sequence). The V end lost 5 bases, the J end lost 5 bases, and 23 bases lay between the germline ends. CDR3: CATSFQILFAGRDTQYF. In nucleotides, the CDR3 is TGTGCCACCAGCTTCCAGATTCTCTTTGCAGGGCGAGATACGCAGTATTTT.

The rearrangement uses TRBV3-1 (or the pseudogene TRBV3-2) and TRBJ2-2, with 15 positions matching TRBD2. Germline V lookup: CDR1 LGHDT, CDR2 YNNKEL (reference sequence). V shed 0 bases, J shed 5 bases, and the junction held 7 bases outside the gene matches. This CDR3 has 19 residues. CDR3 residues: CASSQDHGLAGGRTGELFF. CDR3 coding DNA: TGTGCCAGCAGCCAAGATCATGGACTAGCGGGGGGGCGAACCGGGGAGCTGTTTTTT.

V gene TRBV18 combines with J gene TRBJ1-2; 11 bases line up with TRBD1. Germline V gene lookup returns CDR1 KGHSH and CDR2 LQKENI. The V and J ends lost 2 bases and 1 base, in that order; junction bases with no gene match: 3. There are 16 residues in the CDR3. CDR3: CASSPGTGGINYGYTF. CDR3 nucleotides: TGTGCCAGCTCACCAGGGACAGGGGGAATTAACTATGGCTACACCTTC.

The CDR3 DNA reads as TGTGCCAGCAGCTCGGCCGGGACAGGATCGGGGGAGCAGTACTTC. It encodes CASSSAGTGSGEQYF. This sequence joins TRBV5-4 and TRBJ2-7; 8 bases line up with TRBD1. Germline-derived CDR1 and CDR2 are SGHNT and YYREEE (reference sequence). The J segment lost 7 bases and the V segment lost 3 bases, leaving 12 bases of the junction unmatched. The CDR3 is made up of 15 amino acids.

This rearrangement joins TRBV7-9 to TRBJ2-1; 10 bases line up with TRBD2. With 1 base clipped from V and 6 bases from J, the junction kept 6 bases outside the gene matches. The germline gives CDR1 SEHNR, CDR2 FQNEAQ (reference sequence). The CDR3 contains 16 residues. CDR3 sequence reads: CASSLVLAGAGNEQFF. The DNA for the CDR3 is TGTGCCAGCAGCTTAGTGCTAGCGGGAGCGGGCAATGAGCAGTTCTTC. Supplemented by reference TRBV7-9 and TRBJ2-1, the full variable domain reads DTGVSQNPRHKITKRGQNVTFRCDPISEHNRLYWYRQTLGQGPEFLTYFQNEAQLEKSRLLSDRFSAERPKGSFSTLEIQRTEQGDSAMYLCASSLVLAGAGNEQFFGPGTRLTVL.

This clone turned up a few times. V gene TRBV3-1 (or the pseudogene TRBV3-2) combines with J gene TRBJ2-3; 8 bases line up with TRBD2. Germline V gene sequence: CDR1 LGHDT, CDR2 YNNKEL (reference sequence). Unmatched junction bases numbered 2, after V lost 2 bases and J lost 4 bases. The CDR3 consists of 14 residues. CDR3 amino acids: CASSQQTSADTQYF. The CDR3 DNA is TGTGCCAGCAGCCAACAGACTAGCGCAGATACGCAGTATTTT.

The gene calls are TRBV5-1 and TRBJ1-3; D may be TRBD1 (5 bases). The germline gives CDR1 SGHRS, CDR2 YFSETQ. The CDR3 contains 15 residues. V lost 2 bases, J lost 0 bases, and 9 bases lay in between. CDR3: CASSFDRSSGNTIYF. For the CDR3, the DNA is TGCGCCAGCAGCTTCGACAGAAGCTCTGGAAACACCATATATTTT.

This clone was seen just once. The chain employs TRBV2 and TRBJ1-5, with TRBD1 identical over 7 bases. CDR3 size: 14 residues. J lost 5 bases, V lost 4 bases, and 5 bases had no gene match. Germline CDR1 is SNHLY and CDR2 is FYNNEI. CDR3 region: CASSGGQIYQPQHF. The CDR3 DNA is TGTGCCAGCAGTGGGGGACAGATCTATCAGCCCCAGCATTTT. Supplemented by reference TRBV2 and TRBJ1-5, the full variable domain reads EPEVTQTPSHQVTQMGQEVILRCVPISNHLYFYWYRQILGQKVEFLVSFYNNEISEKSEIFDDQFSVERPDGSNFTLKIRSTKLEDSAMYFCASSGGQIYQPQHFGDGTRLSIL.

The chain uses TRBV14 and TRBJ2-1; D gene uncertain. The CDR3 runs 13 residues. Trimming shortened V by 5 bases and J by 6 bases, and 11 bases separated the two germline ends. Germline V gives CDR1 SGHDN, CDR2 FVKESK. DNA of the CDR3: TGTGCCAGCAGCTCAGCGCCCGCCAATGAGCAGTTCTTC. This sequence encodes CASSSAPANEQFF.

The gene calls are TRBV18 and TRBJ1-1, with D maybe TRBD1 (5 bases). V was trimmed by 3 bases and J by 6 bases, leaving 11 bases between them. Germline V lookup: CDR1 KGHSH, CDR2 LQKENI. The CDR3 is 13 amino acids. The DNA of the CDR3 is TGTGCCAGCTCACCCGGGGGGGGACCTGAAGCTTTCTTT. Protein product: CASSPGGGPEAFF.

This chain joins TRBV14 and TRBJ2-6, with TRBD1 matching over 8 bases. The length of the CDR3 is 19 residues. Germline CDR1 is SGHDN and CDR2 is FVKESK. Unmatched junction bases numbered 10, after V lost 3 bases and J lost 0 bases. CDR3: CASSHILGQDDSGANVLTF. The CDR3 coding sequence is TGTGCCAGCAGCCACATACTGGGACAGGACGACTCTGGGGCCAACGTCCTGACTTTC.

This rearrangement joins TRBV7-3 to TRBJ2-3, with 8 nucleotides matching TRBD2. J gave up 4 bases and V 2 bases, and 8 bases lay outside the gene matches. The CDR3 runs to 16 residues. Germline CDR1 SGHTA, CDR2 FQGTGA. Written as DNA, the CDR3 is TGTGCCAGCAGCTTATCAAGAACAGCGGGAGCAGATACGCAGTATTTT. Residues: CASSLSRTAGADTQYF.

The rearrangement links TRBV12-3 or TRBV12-4 to TRBJ2-7; 11 bases fit TRBD1. The CDR3 has 13 amino acids. V lost 8 bases to trimming and J lost 5 bases; unmatched junction nucleotides: 5. The CDR3 DNA reads as TGTGCCAGCCTCCGGGACAGGGGGAACGAGCAGTACTTC. Its translation is CASLRDRGNEQYF.

This rearrangement joins TRBV6-1 to TRBJ2-1; 10 bases align to TRBD1. CDR3 length equals 17 residues. The germline V gene encodes CDR1 MNHNS and CDR2 SASEGT. V lost 3 bases, J lost 7 bases, and 12 bases stayed unmatched. CDR3 loop: CASSDRDRGRGLNEQFF. CDR3 nucleotides: TGTGCCAGCAGTGACCGGGACAGGGGACGCGGGTTGAATGAGCAGTTCTTC.

The chain recombines TRBV6-5 with TRBJ1-2, with D possibly being TRBD1 (5 bases). Germline loops: CDR1 MNHEY, CDR2 SVGAGI. Deletions cut 4 bases from V and 7 bases from J, with 13 bases between. This CDR3 contains 13 residues. The CDR3 protein is CASSSPGGSGYTF. The CDR3 DNA is TGTGCCAGCAGTTCCCCCGGGGGTTCTGGCTACACCTTC.